This T cell receptor (beta chain) stems from a study of human T cells and chemical hapten exposure. This clonotype was seen a handful of times. Original processing notes: With a range of roughly 20,000 to 750,000, the median per sample was roughly 91,000 TCRs. Each CDR3 protein gets one entry after TCRdb re-called the RACE reads with MiXCR. The V and J calls were determined by TCRdb, not by the authors. The sample yields 65,000 to 95,000 distinct CDR3 sequences, approximately 8.1% seen once. Per the germline V gene, CDR1 is KGHDR and CDR2 is SFDVKD. The CDR3 covers 13 residues. V trimming: 9 bases; J trimming: 5 bases; junction bases outside the gene matches: 9. This sample's time point: healthy volunteer bleed at 6 weeks. Total RNA came from unfractionated whole blood.

The sample taken for sequencing was whole blood. The V gene is TRBV24-1, the J gene TRBJ2-7, with 7 positions matching TRBD1. This clonotype was sampled from a female donor in good health. Some clones in this sample may be carry-over from other donors' samples. CDR3 amino acids: CATPTGRLHEQYF. CDR3 DNA: TGTGCCACCCCGACAGGGCGGCTTCACGAGCAGTACTTC.